This is a list of T cell receptor beta chains from one sample in a study of cytomegalovirus exposure and HLA in healthy donors. The repertoire was sequenced with immunoSEQ multiplex PCR; TCRdb's copy has only in-frame clones and lacks some. This table holds approximately 32,000 clones, around 76% found once. The sample taken for sequencing was PBMCs. These receptors were collected from a woman in her thirties in good health and CMV-seropositive. Each CDR3 is given with its conserved first and last residue. The order of the fields is clone size, V gene, D gene, J gene, CDR3 DNA, CDR3 protein. The D gene is left open where the match is weak. Clone size is stated in some rows and not others, as once, few, many or a class when expanded.

clone_size: -
v_call: TRBV6-6
d_call: TRBD2
j_call: TRBJ2-5
cdr3_nt: TGTGCCAGCAGTCTGGGACTACTCCAAGAGACCCAGTACTTC
cdr3_aa: CASSLGLLQETQYF

clone_size: -
v_call: TRBV7-2
d_call: -
j_call: TRBJ2-1
cdr3_nt: TGTGCCAGCAGCTTAGACACAGCTTACAATGAGCAGTTCTTC
cdr3_aa: CASSLDTAYNEQFF

clone_size: -
v_call: TRBV19
d_call: TRBD1
j_call: TRBJ1-1
cdr3_nt: TGTGCCAGTAGCCCAGGGACAGGCCTTGGGGGCGAAGCTTTCTTT
cdr3_aa: CASSPGTGLGGEAFF

clone_size: once
v_call: TRBV27
d_call: TRBD2
j_call: TRBJ2-7
cdr3_nt: TGTGCCAGCAGTAAGACGAGCGGGAGTTTCTACGAGCAGTACTTC
cdr3_aa: CASSKTSGSFYEQYF

clone_size: once
v_call: TRBV18
d_call: TRBD1
j_call: TRBJ1-5
cdr3_nt: TGTGCCAGCTCACTCACAGGGGGCTCGGATCAGCCCCAGCATTTT
cdr3_aa: CASSLTGGSDQPQHF

clone_size: -
v_call: TRBV6-5
d_call: TRBD1
j_call: TRBJ2-1
cdr3_nt: TGTGCCAGCAGTGTAGGGACAGAGTCCTACAATGAGCAGTTCTTC
cdr3_aa: CASSVGTESYNEQFF

clone_size: few
v_call: TRBV6-5
d_call: -
j_call: TRBJ1-2
cdr3_nt: TGTGCCAGCAGCCGTAAGCAGGGGCGCAGAGGTGGCTACACCTTC
cdr3_aa: CASSRKQGRRGGYTF

clone_size: -
v_call: TRBV28
d_call: -
j_call: TRBJ1-5
cdr3_nt: TGTGCCAGCAGTTTATTCAGGGGTCAGCCCCAGCATTTT
cdr3_aa: CASSLFRGQPQHF

clone_size: -
v_call: TRBV6-6
d_call: -
j_call: TRBJ2-1
cdr3_nt: TGTGCCAGCAGTTACGGACTCGCACGGACTTACAATGAGCAGTTCTTC
cdr3_aa: CASSYGLARTYNEQFF

clone_size: once
v_call: TRBV7-9
d_call: TRBD2
j_call: TRBJ2-7
cdr3_nt: TGTGCCAGCAGCTCGGCCACTAGCGGGAGGGTCTACGAGCAGTACTTC
cdr3_aa: CASSSATSGRVYEQYF

clone_size: few
v_call: TRBV27
d_call: -
j_call: TRBJ2-5
cdr3_nt: TGTGCCAGCAGTCCTCGAACAGGCGGAAAGACCCAGTACTTC
cdr3_aa: CASSPRTGGKTQYF

clone_size: -
v_call: TRBV7-8
d_call: -
j_call: TRBJ2-5
cdr3_nt: TGTGCCAGCAGCCCCCGGGGGATGTCAGAGACCCAGTACTTC
cdr3_aa: CASSPRGMSETQYF

clone_size: -
v_call: TRBV4-1
d_call: TRBD1
j_call: TRBJ1-1
cdr3_nt: TGCGCCAGCAGTCTGACTCCGGGACAGGGGGCTGAAGCTTTCTTT
cdr3_aa: CASSLTPGQGAEAFF

clone_size: -
v_call: TRBV6-5
d_call: -
j_call: TRBJ1-5
cdr3_nt: TGTGCCAGCAGTCCCGCCCAGGGTATAGGGCAGCCCCAGCATTTT
cdr3_aa: CASSPAQGIGQPQHF

clone_size: -
v_call: TRBV7-9
d_call: -
j_call: TRBJ1-1
cdr3_nt: TGTGCCAGCAGCTTTGTGGGGGGAACTGAAGCTTTCTTT
cdr3_aa: CASSFVGGTEAFF

clone_size: -
v_call: TRBV18
d_call: -
j_call: TRBJ1-2
cdr3_nt: TGTGCCAGCTCAACAGGGTCAGGCTATGGCTACACCTTC
cdr3_aa: CASSTGSGYGYTF

clone_size: -
v_call: TRBV19
d_call: -
j_call: TRBJ1-5
cdr3_nt: TGTGCCAGTAGTTTGTACAGGGGCAATCAGCCCCAGCATTTT
cdr3_aa: CASSLYRGNQPQHF

clone_size: -
v_call: TRBV6-6
d_call: -
j_call: TRBJ1-2
cdr3_nt: TGTGCCAGCAACCCCTCAGGGATTAGTAACTATGGCTACACCTTC
cdr3_aa: CASNPSGISNYGYTF

clone_size: few
v_call: TRBV15
d_call: TRBD2
j_call: TRBJ2-1
cdr3_nt: TGTGCCACCAGCCGGAGTTACGGCGGGAGGAGGAACAATGAGCAGTTCTTC
cdr3_aa: CATSRSYGGRRNNEQFF

clone_size: -
v_call: TRBV6-5
d_call: TRBD1
j_call: TRBJ1-1
cdr3_nt: TGTGCCAGCCTGGACAAGACAGGGGGTCCTGAAGCTTTCTTT
cdr3_aa: CASLDKTGGPEAFF

clone_size: few
v_call: TRBV29-1
d_call: TRBD1
j_call: TRBJ1-1
cdr3_nt: TGCAGCGTTGAGTGGGGGACAGGGCGGGGAACTGAAGCTTTCTTT
cdr3_aa: CSVEWGTGRGTEAFF

clone_size: -
v_call: TRBV5-1
d_call: -
j_call: TRBJ2-2
cdr3_nt: TGCGCCAGCAGCCCGCTCGGGGGTGCCAGAAGCACCGGGGAGCTGTTTTTT
cdr3_aa: CASSPLGGARSTGELFF

clone_size: -
v_call: TRBV19
d_call: -
j_call: TRBJ2-2
cdr3_nt: TGTGCCAGTAGTTATTTGGCAGGGAAGCCCGGGGAGCTGTTTTTT
cdr3_aa: CASSYLAGKPGELFF

clone_size: -
v_call: TRBV5-4
d_call: TRBD2
j_call: TRBJ2-1
cdr3_nt: TGTGCCAGCAGCTTGGGGTCGCTAGCGGGGGGGCATCATGAGCAGTTCTTC
cdr3_aa: CASSLGSLAGGHHEQFF

clone_size: -
v_call: TRBV27
d_call: TRBD1
j_call: TRBJ1-6
cdr3_nt: TGTGCCAGCAGTACACGACAGGGAAAGTTTTATAATTCACCCCTCCACTTT
cdr3_aa: CASSTRQGKFYNSPLHF

clone_size: -
v_call: TRBV6-1
d_call: -
j_call: TRBJ1-2
cdr3_nt: TGTGCCAGCAGTGAATCCAGCCAGGCCTATGGCTACACCTTC
cdr3_aa: CASSESSQAYGYTF

clone_size: -
v_call: TRBV7-9
d_call: TRBD1
j_call: TRBJ2-2
cdr3_nt: TGTGCCAGCCGTCTGGACAGGGGGAGCTCCGGGGAGCTGTTTTTT
cdr3_aa: CASRLDRGSSGELFF

clone_size: -
v_call: TRBV7-9
d_call: -
j_call: TRBJ2-3
cdr3_nt: TGTGCCAGCAGCTTAGGAGGGTACTACACAGATACGCAGTATTTT
cdr3_aa: CASSLGGYYTDTQYF

clone_size: -
v_call: TRBV9
d_call: TRBD2
j_call: TRBJ2-1
cdr3_nt: TGTGCCAGCAGCGGACTAGCAGATTACAATGAGCAGTTCTTC
cdr3_aa: CASSGLADYNEQFF

clone_size: few
v_call: TRBV6-1
d_call: -
j_call: TRBJ1-3
cdr3_nt: TGTGCCAGCAAAGTCACAGGGACCTCTGGAAACACCATATATTTT
cdr3_aa: CASKVTGTSGNTIYF

clone_size: few
v_call: TRBV28
d_call: -
j_call: TRBJ2-5
cdr3_nt: TGTGCCAGCTGTCGCTCGGGAAAAGAGACCCAGTACTTC
cdr3_aa: CASCRSGKETQYF

clone_size: -
v_call: TRBV7-7
d_call: TRBD2
j_call: TRBJ2-7
cdr3_nt: TGTGCTAGCAGCCCCGGACTAGCGGGGCACTACGAGCAGTACTTC
cdr3_aa: CASSPGLAGHYEQYF

clone_size: -
v_call: TRBV7-2
d_call: TRBD2
j_call: TRBJ2-4
cdr3_nt: TGTGCCAGCAGCTTAGATGCGCTAGCGGGGGGGGGCTGGGGAAACATTCAGTACTTC
cdr3_aa: CASSLDALAGGGWGNIQYF

clone_size: -
v_call: TRBV6-6
d_call: TRBD1
j_call: TRBJ1-2
cdr3_nt: TGTGCCAGCAGAAGGGACAGTGTGAACTATGGCTACACCTTC
cdr3_aa: CASRRDSVNYGYTF

clone_size: -
v_call: TRBV7-6
d_call: TRBD1
j_call: TRBJ2-4
cdr3_nt: TGTGCCAGCAGCCCAGGCTCCGGGACAGGGGTTGCCAAAAACATTCAATACTTC
cdr3_aa: CASSPGSGTGVAKNIQYF

clone_size: -
v_call: TRBV10-3
d_call: -
j_call: TRBJ1-1
cdr3_nt: TGTGCCATCAGGGCTGAAGGGAGTGAAGCTTTCTTT
cdr3_aa: CAIRAEGSEAFF

clone_size: -
v_call: TRBV5-1
d_call: -
j_call: TRBJ2-6
cdr3_nt: TGCGCCAGCACGGACAGAGGCTCTGGGGCCAACGTCCTGACTTTC
cdr3_aa: CASTDRGSGANVLTF

clone_size: once
v_call: TRBV30
d_call: TRBD2
j_call: TRBJ2-3
cdr3_nt: TGTGCCTGGACTAGCGGGGCCACAGATACGCAGTATTTT
cdr3_aa: CAWTSGATDTQYF

clone_size: -
v_call: TRBV5-1
d_call: TRBD2
j_call: TRBJ2-1
cdr3_nt: TGCGCCAGCACTAGCGGGGGGGCGTGGTACAATGAGCAGTTCTTC
cdr3_aa: CASTSGGAWYNEQFF

clone_size: -
v_call: TRBV21-1
d_call: -
j_call: TRBJ2-7
cdr3_nt: TGTGCCAGCAGCCTGAGGGTGCAGTACTTC
cdr3_aa: CASSLRVQYF

clone_size: -
v_call: TRBV6-6
d_call: -
j_call: TRBJ1-4
cdr3_nt: TGTGCCAGCAGCCGCCTACAGGGTAATGAAAAACTGTTTTTT
cdr3_aa: CASSRLQGNEKLFF

clone_size: -
v_call: TRBV27
d_call: -
j_call: TRBJ1-3
cdr3_nt: TGTGCCAGCAGCGACAGGACGCCCTCTGGAAACACCATATATTTT
cdr3_aa: CASSDRTPSGNTIYF

clone_size: -
v_call: TRBV11-2
d_call: TRBD1
j_call: TRBJ2-3
cdr3_nt: TGTGCCAGCAGCTTAGTTCAGGGGGCGTTCGATACGCAGTATTTT
cdr3_aa: CASSLVQGAFDTQYF

clone_size: -
v_call: TRBV19
d_call: TRBD2
j_call: TRBJ2-1
cdr3_nt: TGTGCCAGTAGTATACTAGCGGGGGGGCTCACTGAGCAGTTCTTC
cdr3_aa: CASSILAGGLTEQFF

clone_size: -
v_call: TRBV6-1
d_call: -
j_call: TRBJ2-7
cdr3_nt: TGTGCCAGCAGTGGAAGCACCTTCGGACAGTCCGAGCAGTACTTC
cdr3_aa: CASSGSTFGQSEQYF

clone_size: -
v_call: TRBV7-6
d_call: -
j_call: TRBJ2-2
cdr3_nt: TGTGCCAGCAGCCTCGCCGGTGGGACATCGAACACCGGGGAGCTGTTTTTT
cdr3_aa: CASSLAGGTSNTGELFF

clone_size: -
v_call: TRBV5-6
d_call: -
j_call: TRBJ2-2
cdr3_nt: TGTGCCAGCAGCCCAGCGGTGGGCGTGAACACCGGGGAGCTGTTTTTT
cdr3_aa: CASSPAVGVNTGELFF

clone_size: -
v_call: TRBV2
d_call: -
j_call: TRBJ1-1
cdr3_nt: TGTGCCAGCATTCGGGTCAGGAACACTGAAGCTTTCTTT
cdr3_aa: CASIRVRNTEAFF

clone_size: -
v_call: TRBV11-3
d_call: -
j_call: TRBJ2-1
cdr3_nt: TGTGCCAGCAGCTTCAGGGTGGGGGCCAATGAGCAGTTCTTC
cdr3_aa: CASSFRVGANEQFF

clone_size: few
v_call: TRBV9
d_call: -
j_call: TRBJ2-1
cdr3_nt: TGTGCCAGCAGCGTAGACGGGGCGGGGGAGCAGTTCTTC
cdr3_aa: CASSVDGAGEQFF

clone_size: -
v_call: TRBV7-9
d_call: TRBD1
j_call: TRBJ2-5
cdr3_nt: TGTGCCAGCAGATCGGGACAGAGGGTGGAGACCCAGTACTTC
cdr3_aa: CASRSGQRVETQYF

clone_size: -
v_call: TRBV2
d_call: TRBD2
j_call: TRBJ2-1
cdr3_nt: TGTGCCAGGGGGGGAGGCATAGCGGGGGGAAATGAGCAGTTCTTC
cdr3_aa: CARGGGIAGGNEQFF

clone_size: -
v_call: TRBV6-6
d_call: -
j_call: TRBJ1-1
cdr3_nt: TGTGCCAGCAGTTCCTTGGCGGACACTGAAGCTTTCTTT
cdr3_aa: CASSSLADTEAFF

clone_size: -
v_call: TRBV5-4
d_call: -
j_call: TRBJ2-5
cdr3_nt: TGTGCCAGCAGCTTGCAGGGGAAAGAGACCCAGTACTTC
cdr3_aa: CASSLQGKETQYF

clone_size: -
v_call: TRBV10-3
d_call: -
j_call: TRBJ1-4
cdr3_nt: TGTGCCATCAGGGGAGCCGAAACTCGTGAAAAACTGTTTTTT
cdr3_aa: CAIRGAETREKLFF

clone_size: -
v_call: TRBV7-7
d_call: -
j_call: TRBJ2-1
cdr3_nt: TGTGCCAGCAGCTTAGCCGTTGGGGCACGAGAGCAGTTCTTC
cdr3_aa: CASSLAVGAREQFF